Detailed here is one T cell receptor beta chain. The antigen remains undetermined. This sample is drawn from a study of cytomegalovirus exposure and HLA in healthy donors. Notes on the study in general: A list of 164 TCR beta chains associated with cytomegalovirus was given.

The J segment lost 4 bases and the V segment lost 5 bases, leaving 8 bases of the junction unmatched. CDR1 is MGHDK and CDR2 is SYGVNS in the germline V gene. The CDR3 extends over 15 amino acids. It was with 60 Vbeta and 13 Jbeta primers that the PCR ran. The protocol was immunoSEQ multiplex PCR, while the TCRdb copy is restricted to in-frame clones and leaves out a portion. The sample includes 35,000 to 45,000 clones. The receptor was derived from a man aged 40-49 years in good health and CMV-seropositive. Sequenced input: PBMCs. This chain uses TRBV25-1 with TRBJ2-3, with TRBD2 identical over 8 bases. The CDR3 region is CASSTNGRAADTQYF. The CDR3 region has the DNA TGTGCCAGCAGTACAAACGGGAGGGCCGCAGATACGCAGTATTTT. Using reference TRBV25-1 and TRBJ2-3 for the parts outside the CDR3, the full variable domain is EADIYQTPRYLVIGTGKKITLECSQTMGHDKMYWYQQDPGMELHLIHYSYGVNSTEKGDLSSESTVSRIRTEHFPLTLESARPSHTSQYLCASSTNGRAADTQYFGPGTRLTVL.